Detailed here is one T cell receptor (beta chain). As yet, its antigen is unknown. It was version v3.0 of the immunoSEQ assay that was run at survey level. The repertoire was sequenced with immunoSEQ multiplex PCR; TCRdb's copy has only in-frame clones and lacks some. The repertoire consists of about 28,000 clones, with over 75% occurring once and the leading ten covering approximately 0.99%. Every one of the donors gave at least one pre-ART PBMC sample and at least two post-ART PBMC samples. The V gene's germline CDR1 is MNHEY and CDR2 SMNVEV (reference sequence). CDR3 length equals 14 residues. The V and J ends lost 2 bases and 5 bases respectively, with 11 bases between them. The data were taken from a study of long-term antiretroviral therapy in people with HIV. Study conclusions and caveats: Regardless of time point, clones expanded before ART dominated the repertoire. Compared with controls, HIV repertoires showed narrower CDR3 length ranges.

The source material was unsorted PBMCs, sampled 2 years after starting antiretroviral therapy. The receptor's source is a man over 45 with HIV. This chain uses TRBV27 with TRBJ2-3; no clear D. CDR3 bases: TGTGCCAGCAGTTTAGGGGTTGGAGAAGATACGCAGTATTTT. Translation: CASSLGVGEDTQYF.